This T cell receptor (beta chain) appears in the sequencing data of a study of CD8 T cells in Susac syndrome (dated by TCRdb to between 2019 and 2020). Some background on the complete study: The study used repertoire sequencing to test whether antigen drove CD8+ T cell activation and differentiation in Susac syndrome. The study compared CD8+ T cell repertoire clonality among 12 healthy donors, around 14 Susac syndrome patients and some 16 multiple sclerosis patients. Paper-wide results and their limitations: The study acknowledged that relatively few individuals were included in the TCR sequencing and HLA analysis.

High-throughput TCR beta sequencing profiled peripheral blood CD8+ and CD4+ T cells from healthy donors, Susac syndrome patients and multiple sclerosis patients. Treatment-naive patients with stable or active relapsing-remitting disease fulfilling revised McDonald criteria were used as multiple sclerosis controls. Bulk CD8+ and CD4+ T cells were purified by magnetic negative isolation, while CD8+ TEMRA cells were enriched using FACS. Blood was collected in EDTA tubes and processed within 24 hours, with PBMCs isolated through density gradient centrifugation. PBMCs destined for TCR sequencing were cryopreserved in liquid nitrogen and later thawed in a 37 °C water bath. Purity of sorted or isolated CD4+, CD8+ and CD8+ TEMRA cells was at least 90%. For this clonotype: What antigen it recognizes has not been identified. Base quality data are lacking; no much larger clone is found one base away.

Deletion took 11 bases off V and 0 bases off J, with a span of 16 bases between the germline ends. CDR1 is given as SNHLY and CDR2 as FYNNEI, both from the germline V gene. Measured from the cysteine to the phenylalanine, the CDR3 is 14 residues long. The CDR3 DNA has 42 bases and is translated from base 1. RNA was extracted using the RNeasy kit, and about 0.5 to 1 ug of the RNA was reverse transcribed with random hexamers. The immunoSEQ multiplex PCR assay, covering 54 Vbeta and 13 Jbeta segments, was used to amplify TCR beta CDR3 regions. PCR amplification bias was corrected by using a synthetic template baseline for primer optimization and computational correction. The original pipeline was this. Reads were assigned to V, D and J genes according to IMGT and analyzed in immunoSEQ Analyzer, with only productive sequences retained. To calculate clonality, Shannon entropy was normalized by log2 of the number of productive unique sequences and then subtracted from one. Public and private clones were assessed among the 100 most prevalent clones of each patient and control. Clones were defined as Susac-specific when absent from the healthy and MS cohorts, from roughly 1,100 published viral clones and from other ImmuneACCESS disease sequences. TCRdb trimmed the raw reads at Q25, called clones with MiXCR and kept productive beta chains. Under each unique CDR3 protein, matching rows form one entry showing the most common genes and DNA. The V and J calls here are based on TCRdb, not the publication. The sample yields 400,000 or so distinct CDR3 sequences; approximately 89% were counted once. The top ten constitute under 0.15% of the sample.

Material for sequencing was CD8+ T cells from PBMCs. The receptor comes from a human donor with multiple sclerosis. The receptor chain draws on TRBV2 and TRBJ2-5; a weak D assignment points to TRBD2 (5 bases agree). The CDR3 protein is CAGLPGLYQETQYF. The sequence in DNA is TGTGCCGGCCTACCGGGGTTGTACCAAGAGACCCAGTACTTC.